This TCR beta chain emerged from a study of PD-1 blockade in classical Hodgkin lymphoma. General observations from the study: Complete responders possessed baseline diversity comparable to newly diagnosed patients.

Relapse after autologous stem cell transplantation occurred in every patient, and brentuximab vedotin exposure varied. With regard to this clone: Its specificity is unknown.

The method was immunoSEQ multiplex PCR; TCRdb's version includes in-frame clones alone and lacks a portion of them. Of tens of thousands of clones in the sample, 70% were seen once. The V end lost 5 bases, the J end lost 2 bases, and 10 bases lay between the germline ends. The CDR3 spans 14 residues. Germline V gives CDR1 MGHDK, CDR2 SYGVNS. The receptor was derived from a human donor with classical Hodgkin lymphoma. The material sequenced was peripheral blood mononuclear cells (PBMCs), taken before the second cycle of nivolumab. The chain employs TRBV25-1 and TRBJ2-1; D not resolved. The CDR3 region is CASSKGGTYNEQFF. The DNA for the CDR3 is TGTGCCAGCAGTAAAGGCGGTACCTACAATGAGCAGTTCTTC. Together with reference TRBV25-1 and TRBJ2-1, the CDR3 gives the full variable domain: EADIYQTPRYLVIGTGKKITLECSQTMGHDKMYWYQQDPGMELHLIHYSYGVNSTEKGDLSSESTVSRIRTEHFPLTLESARPSHTSQYLCASSKGGTYNEQFFGPGTRLTVL.